The 29 T cell receptor beta chains presented below share a single source sample, sequenced in a study of sequential checkpoint blockade in melanoma. Sequencing was performed with immunoSEQ multiplex PCR; in TCRdb, only in-frame clones are kept and a portion is missing. The table has about 22,000 clones, roughly 80% seen once. Treatment meaning: randomized to nivolumab then ipilimumab (arm A) or the reverse (arm B). This specimen was CD8+ T cells sorted from blood (inferred from file names), taken from a patient given nivolumab and ipilimumab in sequence. The receptors were sampled from a human donor with melanoma.

With regard to this clone: A far more abundant clone sits one base away, making this likely a read error. The chain couples TRBV4-1 to TRBJ2-7, with 11 positions matching TRBD2. Germline-derived CDR1 and CDR2 are MGHRA and YSYEKL. The CDR3 runs to 15 residues. The CDR3, as DNA: TGCACCAGCAGCCAAGCTAGCGGGGGGTCCTACGAGCAGTACTTC. It is translated as CTSSQASGGSYEQYF.

The rearrangement joins TRBV18 to TRBJ2-5, with TRBD1 matching 7 bases. The CDR3 has 13 amino acids. J lost 5 bases, V lost 3 bases, and 3 bases had no gene match. Germline-derived CDR1 and CDR2 are KGHSH and LQKENI. The CDR3 region is CASSPDREETQYF. The CDR3 nucleotides read TGTGCCAGCTCACCTGACAGGGAGGAGACCCAGTACTTC.

The chain is built from TRBV29-1 and TRBJ1-4; 7 bases align to TRBD1. Germline V gene data show CDR1 as SQVTM and CDR2 as ANQGSEA. The V and J ends lost 6 bases and 7 bases, in that order; junction bases with no gene match: 5. The CDR3 is 12 residues long. CDR3 bases: TGCAGCGTCACAGGGGCGGGTGAAAAACTGTTTTTT. Translation gives CSVTGAGEKLFF.

The chain uses TRBV5-1 and TRBJ1-1, with D tentatively TRBD1 (6 bases). CDR1 is SGHRS, CDR2 YFSETQ, per germline. The V end lost 4 bases, the J end lost 5 bases, and 12 bases lay between the germline ends. CDR3 length: 13 amino acids. CDR3 sequence reads: CASSRGAKTEAFF. DNA for the CDR3: TGCGCCAGCAGCCGGGGGGCAAAGACTGAAGCTTTCTTT. The whole variable domain, remainder taken from reference TRBV5-1 and TRBJ1-1, is KAGVTQTPRYLIKTRGQQVTLSCSPISGHRSVSWYQQTPGQGLQFLFEYFSETQRNKGNFPGRFSGRQFSNSRSEMNVSTLELGDSALYLCASSRGAKTEAFFGQGTRLTVV.

V is TRBV5-6 and J is TRBJ2-7; TRBD1 matches at 9 bases. The CDR3 length is 15 residues. CDR1 is SGHDT, CDR2 YYEEEE, per germline. V shed 4 bases and J 2 bases; nucleotides not matched to a gene: 7. The CDR3 reads CASSAPGQGTYEQYF. The CDR3 nucleotides read TGTGCCAGCAGCGCCCCGGGACAGGGCACCTACGAGCAGTACTTC.

By frequency in the sample, this clone is medium-sized (0.01 to 0.1%). This rearrangement joins TRBV7-9 to TRBJ2-2, with a possible D match to TRBD2 (5 bases). The germline CDR1 and CDR2 sequences are SEHNR and FQNEAQ (reference sequence). The CDR3 spans 16 residues. V lost 6 bases, J lost 5 bases, and 19 bases lay in between. CDR3 sequence reads: CASSFGPGLGTGELFF. CDR3 in DNA: TGTGCCAGCAGTTTCGGACCGGGATTGGGAACCGGGGAGCTGTTTTTT.

This chain joins TRBV9 and TRBJ1-2, with D tentatively TRBD1 (6 bases). CDR1 is SGDLS and CDR2 is YYNGEE in the germline V gene. V was trimmed by 7 bases and J by 4 bases, leaving 14 bases between them. The CDR3 contains 13 residues. The CDR3 loop is CASGAGAGYGYTF. The CDR3 region has the DNA TGTGCCAGCGGGGCAGGGGCAGGCTATGGCTACACCTTC.

This clone occurred once. This chain uses TRBV29-1 with TRBJ2-7; 8 bases map to TRBD1. Germline loops: CDR1 SQVTM, CDR2 ANQGSEA. The CDR3 has 11 amino acids. After removal of 7 bases from V and 3 bases from J, the junction contained 2 bases not matched to a gene. In DNA form, the CDR3 reads TGCAGCGCTGGACAGGGCTACGAGCAGTACTTC. It yields the protein CSAGQGYEQYF.

The rearrangement joins TRBV9 to TRBJ2-2; D is perhaps TRBD1 (6 bases). Germline lookup yields CDR1 SGDLS and CDR2 YYNGEE. The ends were cut back, 5 bases at V and 6 bases at J, with 11 bases in the middle. This CDR3 is built from 13 residues. CDR3 amino acids: CASRVTGSGELFF. In DNA, the CDR3 is TGTGCCAGCAGGGTAACAGGGTCCGGGGAGCTGTTTTTT.

This clone has only one observation. The chain couples TRBV27 to TRBJ1-1; no clear D gene. This CDR3 has 13 amino acids. Between the trimmed V and J ends, which lost 4 bases and 4 bases, there was a span of 10 bases. Germline V gene lookup returns CDR1 MNHEY and CDR2 SMNVEV (reference sequence). The CDR3 DNA reads as TGTGCCAGCAGTTACGCGGGCTCCACTGAAGCTTTCTTT. It is translated as CASSYAGSTEAFF.

The chain carries TRBV6-5 and TRBJ1-1, with no clear D. V was cut by 1 base and J by 1 base, with 7 bases left in between. The CDR3 is made up of 14 amino acids. Germline V gene sequence: CDR1 MNHEY, CDR2 SVGAGI. CDR3 bases: TGTGCCAGCAGTTACTTGAGGGAGAACACTGAAGCTTTCTTT. This sequence encodes CASSYLRENTEAFF.

The chain combines TRBV9 with TRBJ2-2, with 9 bases aligning to TRBD2. With 0 bases clipped from V and 6 bases from J, the junction kept 6 bases outside the gene matches. Germline assignment: CDR1 SGDLS and CDR2 YYNGEE. The CDR3 runs 16 residues. DNA of the CDR3: TGTGCCAGCAGCGTAGGCCCTGGCGGGGGGGCCGGGGAGCTGTTTTTT. As protein: CASSVGPGGGAGELFF.

CDR3 bases: TGTGCCAGCAGCCCGAGCGGGGGGGTCACTGAAGCTTTCTTT. Translation: CASSPSGGVTEAFF. V and J are TRBV13 and TRBJ1-1, with D possibly matching TRBD1 (5 bases). Germline CDR1 is PRHDT and CDR2 is FYEKMQ (reference sequence). The CDR3 contains 14 residues. V was shortened by 5 bases and J by 4 bases, with 14 bases between the two germline ends.

CDR3 bases: TGTGCCAGCAGTGAATTTACAGGAACAGATACGCAGTATTTT. Translating it yields CASSEFTGTDTQYF. The J gene is TRBJ2-3, the V gene TRBV27, with D maybe TRBD1 (5 bases). Trimming pared 5 bases from V and 3 bases from J, leaving 12 bases between. Germline V gene data show CDR1 as MNHEY and CDR2 as SMNVEV (reference sequence). CDR3 length equals 14 residues.

The CDR3 DNA sequence: TGCAGCGTCCCCGGGACATTGGGGACTGAAGCTTTCTTT. This encodes CSVPGTLGTEAFF. The chain has TRBV29-1 and TRBJ1-1; D is perhaps TRBD1 (6 bases). V shed 6 bases and J shed 5 bases, with 16 bases lying between them. Germline values: CDR1 SQVTM, CDR2 ANQGSEA. The CDR3 covers 13 residues.

In nucleotides, the CDR3 is TGTGCCTGGAGTGCCCGTTACGAGCAGTACTTC. Protein sequence: CAWSARYEQYF. The rearrangement uses TRBV30 and TRBJ2-7; D uncertain. V lost 1 base and J 4 bases, leaving 5 bases between the germline ends. Germline CDR1 reads GTSNPN; CDR2 reads SVGIG (reference sequence). The CDR3 length is 11 residues.

This chain connects TRBV19 to TRBJ2-3, with TRBD1 matching over 8 bases. Germline V gene sequence: CDR1 LNHDA, CDR2 SQIVND (reference sequence). This CDR3 region has 13 residues. V shed 5 bases, J shed 9 bases, and the junction held 7 bases outside the gene matches. CDR3 sequence (DNA): TGTGCCAGTAGTGACCCGACAGGGGCCACGCAGTATTTT. Protein sequence: CASSDPTGATQYF. Variable domain in full (rest from reference TRBV19 and TRBJ2-3): DGGITQSPKYLFRKEGQNVTLSCEQNLNHDAMYWYRQDPGQGLRLIYYSQIVNDFQKGDIAEGYSVSREKKESFPLTVTSAQKNPTAFYLCASSDPTGATQYFGPGTRLTVL.

This clone was seen only once. The rearrangement uses TRBV27 and TRBJ2-5, with a weak D call TRBD2 (5 bases). V was shortened by 0 bases and J by 11 bases, with 13 bases between the two germline ends. The CDR3 runs 13 residues. Germline V gene lookup returns CDR1 MNHEY and CDR2 SMNVEV (reference sequence). Written as DNA, the CDR3 is TGTGCCAGCAGTTTATCCCCCCTTAGGGAGCAGTACTTC. This translates into CASSLSPLREQYF.

This clone has more than one count but fewer than ten. The chain is built from TRBV6-5 and TRBJ2-7, with 7 bases fitting TRBD1. V dropped 5 bases and J dropped 4; count of bases not matched to a gene: 5. The germline V gene encodes CDR1 MNHEY and CDR2 SVGAGI. The CDR3 covers 13 residues. The CDR3 nucleotides read TGTGCCAGCAGTGAGGGGACAGATTACGAGCAGTACTTC. It yields the protein CASSEGTDYEQYF.

CDR3 in DNA: TGTGCCAGCAGCCCTATGACAGGGGACACAGATACGCAGTATTTT. Translation gives CASSPMTGDTDTQYF. The rearrangement uses TRBV7-6 and TRBJ2-3, with 8 bases lining up with TRBD1. The CDR3 has 15 residues. Trimming took 5 bases from V and 2 from J; bases not matched to a gene: 6. Looked up from germline, CDR1 is SGHVS and CDR2 is FNYEAQ. The full variable domain, in which reference TRBV7-6 and TRBJ2-3 provide the parts outside the CDR3, is GAGVSQSPRYKVTKRGQDVALRCDPISGHVSLYWYRQALGQGPEFLTYFNYEAQQDKSGLPNDRFSAERPEGSISTLTIQRTEQRDSAMYRCASSPMTGDTDTQYFGPGTRLTVL.

V is TRBV9 and J is TRBJ2-7; TRBD1 is a possible D gene (6 bases). Per germline, CDR1 SGDLS and CDR2 YYNGEE. This CDR3 region has 12 residues. The V gene lost 4 bases and the J gene lost 4 bases, with 9 bases spanning the gap. The CDR3 DNA reads as TGTGCCAGCAGCTCACAGGGTTACGAGCAGTACTTC. This encodes CASSSQGYEQYF.

The rearrangement links TRBV27 to TRBJ2-7; tentatively, D is TRBD1 (5 bases). The germline CDR1 and CDR2 sequences are MNHEY and SMNVEV (reference sequence). V dropped 6 bases and J dropped 2 bases, with 20 bases sitting between them. The CDR3 consists of 16 residues. CDR3 DNA sequence: TGTGCCAGCAGCCCCAGCTTAGGGGAACAACCCTACGAGCAGTACTTC. Translated: CASSPSLGEQPYEQYF.

The chain couples TRBV28 to TRBJ1-2, with TRBD1 as a possible D gene (6 bases). The ends were cut back, 3 bases at V and 4 bases at J, with 15 bases in the middle. The CDR3 is 15 amino acids. CDR1 is MDHEN, CDR2 SYDVKM, per germline. Written as DNA, the CDR3 is TGTGCCAGCAGTTTTCCCCGACAGGACCCCTATGGCTACACCTTC. It yields the protein CASSFPRQDPYGYTF.

The V call is TRBV19, the J call TRBJ1-1; D is undetermined. The CDR3 sequence is 14 residues long. Germline CDR1 and CDR2: LNHDA and SQIVND (reference sequence). V lost 5 bases and J lost 1, with 11 bases in between. The CDR3, as DNA: TGTGCCAGTAGTCTTAACACAGCGAACACTGAAGCTTTCTTT. Translating gives CASSLNTANTEAFF.

V gene TRBV10-1 combines with J gene TRBJ2-7; possible D gene TRBD2, 5 bases. The germline gives CDR1 WNHNN, CDR2 SYGVQD (reference sequence). Trimming removed 0 bases from V and 4 bases from J, with 16 bases in between. This CDR3 comprises 16 residues. CDR3 nucleotides: TGCGCCAGCAGTGAGTCGACGGCTAGCCAAATATACGAGCAGTACTTC. This encodes CASSESTASQIYEQYF.

The CDR3 nucleotides read TGTGCCAGTAGTACCGGGCGGGGACGGATGAACACTGAAGCTTTCTTT. Translated, it gives CASSTGRGRMNTEAFF. The chain carries TRBV19 and TRBJ1-1, with D maybe TRBD1 (5 bases). Trimming cost V 4 bases and J 0 bases, with 15 bases left between them. The CDR3 length is 16 residues. Looked up from germline, CDR1 is LNHDA and CDR2 is SQIVND (reference sequence). The complete variable domain, with remaining parts taken from reference TRBV19 and TRBJ1-1, reads DGGITQSPKYLFRKEGQNVTLSCEQNLNHDAMYWYRQDPGQGLRLIYYSQIVNDFQKGDIAEGYSVSREKKESFPLTVTSAQKNPTAFYLCASSTGRGRMNTEAFFGQGTRLTVV.

This rearrangement joins TRBV7-8 to TRBJ2-5, with 8 bases aligning to TRBD2. The V segment lost 7 bases and the J segment 11 bases; nucleotides outside the gene matches: 6. The germline CDR1 and CDR2 sequences are SGHVS and FQNEAQ. There are 11 residues in the CDR3. The CDR3 DNA is TGTGCCAGCACCCGGGGGGGAGAGCAGTACTTC. Its protein product is CASTRGGEQYF.

This clone was counted between two and nine times. This chain connects TRBV6-4 to TRBJ2-7; 8 nucleotides line up with TRBD1. This CDR3 comprises 17 residues. Losses at the gene ends were 8 bases for V and 6 bases for J; bases not matched to a gene: 21. Germline CDR1 is MRHNA and CDR2 is SNTAGT. CDR3 nucleotides: TGTGCCAGCGCTCCCTCCCCAACTAGACAGGGGTTTGGCGAGCAGTACTTC. As protein: CASAPSPTRQGFGEQYF.

The chain has TRBV7-9 and TRBJ2-3; D might be TRBD2 (6 bases). The V end was cut by 6 bases, the J end by 0 bases, with 16 bases between. CDR3 length: 16 amino acids. Germline lookup yields CDR1 SEHNR and CDR2 FQNEAQ (reference sequence). CDR3 sequence reads: CASRPPRGESTDTQYF. As DNA, the CDR3 is TGTGCCAGCAGGCCCCCCCGCGGGGAAAGCACAGATACGCAGTATTTT. The full variable domain, with the rest looked up from reference TRBV7-9 and TRBJ2-3, is DTGVSQNPRHKITKRGQNVTFRCDPISEHNRLYWYRQTLGQGPEFLTYFQNEAQLEKSRLLSDRFSAERPKGSFSTLEIQRTEQGDSAMYLCASRPPRGESTDTQYFGPGTRLTVL.